This T cell receptor (beta chain) was obtained from a study of blood T cell repertoires in COVID-19. Study-wide background: Sites in the United States, Italy and Spain provided acute and convalescent COVID-19 samples.

After removal of 6 bases from V and 4 bases from J, the junction contained 12 bases not matched to a gene. The CDR3 contains 16 residues. CDR1 is SEHNR and CDR2 is FQNEAQ in the germline V gene (reference sequence). In the authors' methods: Amplification of reference gene primers provided the estimated nucleated cell counts. Sequencing was performed with immunoSEQ multiplex PCR; in TCRdb, only in-frame clones are kept and a portion is missing. The D gene and trimming were derived from the DNA, and the V and J assignments and clone size from that table. The sample consists of approximately 500,000 clones, around nine tenths of them appearing once. Seattle patients were enrolled during active infection and followed longitudinally.

The chain recombines TRBV7-9 with TRBJ1-1; 9 bases match TRBD1. The material sequenced was peripheral blood. This receptor was taken from a woman in her forties or fifties with COVID-19, enrolled during active disease. Written as DNA, the CDR3 is TGTGCCAGCAGACCTCGGGGGGACAGGGTGGGCACTGAAGCTTTCTTT. Translating gives CASRPRGDRVGTEAFF.